This T cell receptor beta chain derives from a study of blood T cells in healthy people across ages. Next came a second PCR, run for roughly 6 to 11 cycles, which used a sample-barcoded 5' primer along with a J-beta primer mix. A tag from a template-switch adaptor with 12 random nucleotides marked each cDNA molecule. Each CDR3 protein gets one entry after TCRdb re-called the 5' RACE reads with MiXCR. The repertoire holds approximately 880,000 distinct CDR3 sequences, with 40% to 60% as singletons. A word on this clonotype: No antigen is known for it.

Whole-study results and caveats: Aged donors had fewer naive CD4+ cells and lower diversity than long-lived donors.

This clonotype was sampled from a man younger than 45 in good health. The source material was blood.

CDR3 nucleotide sequence: TGTGCCAGCACCCGCACAGGGCCTTCTTTCGCGGGCTACGAGCAGTACTTC. Protein product: CASTRTGPSFAGYEQYF. The V call is TRBV27, the J call TRBJ2-7; D may be TRBD1 (6 bases). Germline CDR1 reads MNHEY; CDR2 reads SMNVEV (reference sequence). Trimming left V 7 bases short and J 3 bases short, with 25 bases between. CDR3 size: 17 residues.